This record looks at one TCR beta chain sequence and its context. This CDR3 has 16 residues. Germline CDR1 is GTSNPN and CDR2 is SVGIG (reference sequence). Germline trimming cut 3 bases from V and 4 bases from J; bases unmatched to any gene: 6. The sample belongs to a study of OX40 agonist ivuxolimab in advanced cancers. Study background: From about 20 to 80 years was the age range, with a mean of around 57 years, and nearly 85% were male. Three partial responders included one hepatocellular carcinoma patient and two cutaneous melanoma patients.

Assay used: immunoSEQ multiplex PCR; TCRdb lists only in-frame clones, some missing. Of about 46,000 clones listed, approximately 89% are singletons. The sample was CD4+ or CD8+ T cells sorted from blood, taken in a trial of the OX40 agonist ivuxolimab. The rearrangement joins TRBV30 to TRBJ2-1; the match to TRBD2 covers 13 bases. The TCR comes from an adult with an advanced solid tumor such as melanoma, head and neck, liver or kidney cancer. CDR3 bases: TGTGCCTGGAGCCAACTAGCGGGGGGGCGGTACAATGAGCAGTTCTTC. It specifies CAWSQLAGGRYNEQFF.